These T cell receptor beta chains were read from a single sample in a study of Ad26.COV2.S vaccination and SARS-CoV-2 variants. Profiled with immunoSEQ multiplex PCR; TCRdb holds only in-frame clones, not every one. The repertoire holds 300,000 to 400,000 clones, with approximately 84% as singletons. Material: peripheral blood, obtained in a trial of Ad26.COV2.S vaccine versus placebo. All receptors derive from a person between 18 and 65 years old who received the Ad26.COV2.S COVID-19 vaccine or a placebo. The CDR3 runs from the conserved cysteine through the conserved F or W. A D gene is named only where the DNA matches it firmly. Some rows mark clone size as missing; the rest say once, few, many or name a class of expanded clone.

>-|TRBJ2-7|-|TRBV5-6
CASSFQRSIHEQYF
TGTGCCAGCAGCTTCCAACGGAGTATCCACGAGCAGTACTTC
>-|TRBJ2-5|-|TRBV7-2
CASSLVVGETQYF
TGTGCCAGCAGCTTAGTTGTAGGGGAGACCCAGTACTTC
>-|TRBJ1-5|-|TRBV7-2
CASSFAIYQPQHF
TGTGCCAGCAGCTTCGCTATATATCAGCCCCAGCATTTT
>TRBD1|TRBJ2-5|-|TRBV9
CASSATGIKETQYF
TGTGCCAGCAGCGCGACAGGGATTAAAGAGACCCAGTACTTC
>TRBD2|TRBJ2-1|-|TRBV2
CASSGRGTTGNEQFF
TGTGCCAGCAGTGGTCGGGGGACTACTGGCAATGAGCAGTTCTTC
>-|TRBJ2-7|-|TRBV10-3
CAISEFGDTDYYEQYF
TGTGCCATCAGTGAGTTCGGGGACACTGACTACTACGAGCAGTACTTC
>TRBD1|TRBJ1-5|-|TRBV27
CASSPILTGVPNQPQHF
TGTGCCAGCAGTCCCATCCTAACAGGGGTCCCTAATCAGCCCCAGCATTTT
>TRBD1|TRBJ2-7|once|TRBV30
CAWTIQGPPYEQYF
TGTGCCTGGACCATACAGGGGCCCCCCTACGAGCAGTACTTC
>TRBD1|TRBJ1-5|-|TRBV6-2/TRBV6-3
CASSYGTGVGQQPQHF
TGTGCCAGCAGTTACGGGACAGGCGTGGGACAGCAGCCCCAGCATTTT
>TRBD1|TRBJ2-1|-|TRBV11-2
CASSLRSFGTGGNEQFF
TGTGCCAGCAGCTTAAGGAGTTTCGGGACAGGGGGCAATGAGCAGTTCTTC
>TRBD2|TRBJ2-3|-|TRBV3-1/TRBV3-2
CASSRPSGNTDTQYF
TGTGCCAGCAGCCGCCCTAGCGGAAACACAGATACGCAGTATTTT
>-|TRBJ1-3|-|TRBV3-1/TRBV3-2
CASSQRGGAGNTIYF
TGTGCCAGCAGCCAACGTGGAGGGGCCGGAAACACCATATATTTT
>-|TRBJ1-4|-|TRBV5-1
CASSLVSASNEKLFF
TGCGCCAGCAGCTTGGTTTCGGCGTCGAATGAAAAACTGTTTTTT
>TRBD1|TRBJ1-5|-|TRBV10-3
CAISSTGDLNQPQHF
TGTGCCATCAGTTCGACAGGGGACCTCAATCAGCCCCAGCATTTT
>-|TRBJ1-2|-|TRBV30
CAWSDVGILYGYTF
TGTGCCTGGAGTGACGTGGGGATACTCTATGGCTACACCTTC
>-|TRBJ2-2|-|TRBV6-2/TRBV6-3
CASSRNRNTGELFF
TGTGCCAGCAGTCGCAACAGGAACACCGGGGAGCTGTTTTTT
>TRBD2|TRBJ2-7|-|TRBV30
CAWSTSGAGGEQYF
TGTGCCTGGAGTACTAGCGGGGCTGGGGGCGAGCAGTACTTC
>TRBD1|TRBJ2-7|-|TRBV27
CASSLDRAYEQYF
TGTGCCAGCAGTCTTGACAGGGCCTACGAGCAGTACTTC
>TRBD1|TRBJ1-3|-|TRBV9
CASSSNQGQGLHSGNTIYF
TGTGCCAGCAGCTCAAACCAAGGACAGGGGCTTCACTCTGGAAACACCATATATTTT
>TRBD1|TRBJ2-7|once|TRBV2
CASRPPTGFLSYEQYF
TGTGCCAGCAGACCTCCGACAGGGTTTCTTTCCTACGAGCAGTACTTC
>TRBD1|TRBJ2-2|-|TRBV7-8
CASSFDRGGTGELFF
TGTGCCAGCAGCTTCGACAGGGGAGGAACCGGGGAGCTGTTTTTT
>TRBD1|TRBJ2-7|-|TRBV3-1/TRBV3-2
CASSQESSIGTGVSYEQYF
TGTGCCAGCAGCCAAGAAAGCTCTATCGGGACAGGGGTGTCCTACGAGCAGTACTTC
>TRBD1|TRBJ2-2|-|TRBV7-9
CASSLGTGRTGELFF
TGTGCCAGCAGCTTAGGGACAGGGCGAACCGGGGAGCTGTTTTTT
>TRBD1|TRBJ2-7|few|TRBV30
CAWSSGTGSYEQYF
TGTGCCTGGTCATCCGGGACAGGGTCCTACGAGCAGTACTTC
>-|TRBJ2-7|-|TRBV3-1/TRBV3-2
CASSQRWLEQYF
TGTGCCAGCAGCCAACGTTGGCTCGAGCAGTACTTC
>-|TRBJ2-5|-|TRBV18
CASSLRIEGETQYF
TGTGCCAGCTCACTTAGGATTGAGGGGGAGACCCAGTACTTC